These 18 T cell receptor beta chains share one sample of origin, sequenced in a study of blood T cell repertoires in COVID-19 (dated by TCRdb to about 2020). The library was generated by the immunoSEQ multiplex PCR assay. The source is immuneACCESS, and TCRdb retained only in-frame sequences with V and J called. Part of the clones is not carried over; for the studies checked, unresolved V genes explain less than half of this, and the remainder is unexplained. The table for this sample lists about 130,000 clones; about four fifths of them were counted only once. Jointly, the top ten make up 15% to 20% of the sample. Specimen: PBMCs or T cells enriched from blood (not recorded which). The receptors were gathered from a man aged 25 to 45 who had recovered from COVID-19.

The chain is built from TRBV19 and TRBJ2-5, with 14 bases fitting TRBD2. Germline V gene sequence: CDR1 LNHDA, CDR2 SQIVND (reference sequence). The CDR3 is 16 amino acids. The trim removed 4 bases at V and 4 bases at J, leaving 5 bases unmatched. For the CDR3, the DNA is TGTGCCAGTAGTAGTCCCGGGACTAGCGGGGGAGAGACCCAGTACTTC. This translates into CASSSPGTSGGETQYF. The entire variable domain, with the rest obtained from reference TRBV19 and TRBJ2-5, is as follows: DGGITQSPKYLFRKEGQNVTLSCEQNLNHDAMYWYRQDPGQGLRLIYYSQIVNDFQKGDIAEGYSVSREKKESFPLTVTSAQKNPTAFYLCASSSPGTSGGETQYFGPGTRLLVL.

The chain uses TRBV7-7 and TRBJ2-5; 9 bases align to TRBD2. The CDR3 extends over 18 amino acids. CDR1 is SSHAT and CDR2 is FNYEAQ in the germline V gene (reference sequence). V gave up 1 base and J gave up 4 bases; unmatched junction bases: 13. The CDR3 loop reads CASSLVGGVAGERETQYF. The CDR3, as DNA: TGTGCCAGCAGCTTAGTGGGGGGGGTAGCGGGAGAACGAGAGACCCAGTACTTC.

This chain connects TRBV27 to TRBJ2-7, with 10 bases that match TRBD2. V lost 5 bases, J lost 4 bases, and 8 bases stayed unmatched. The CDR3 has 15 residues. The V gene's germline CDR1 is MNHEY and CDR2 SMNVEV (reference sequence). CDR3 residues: CASSITSGASYEQYF. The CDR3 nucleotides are TGTGCCAGCAGTATCACTAGCGGGGCGTCTTACGAGCAGTACTTC.

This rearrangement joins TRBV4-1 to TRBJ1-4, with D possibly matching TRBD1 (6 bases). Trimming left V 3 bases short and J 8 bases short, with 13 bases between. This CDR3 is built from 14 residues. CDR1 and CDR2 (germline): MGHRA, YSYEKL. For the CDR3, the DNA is TGCGCCAGCAGCCAGGTCAGGGGTTGGGAAAAACTGTTTTTT. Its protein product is CASSQVRGWEKLFF.

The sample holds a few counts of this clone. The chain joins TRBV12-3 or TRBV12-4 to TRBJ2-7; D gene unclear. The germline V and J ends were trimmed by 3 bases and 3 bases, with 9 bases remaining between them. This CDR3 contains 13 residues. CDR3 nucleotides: TGTGCCAGCAGTTTCGGTCCCGTCTACGAGCAGTACTTC. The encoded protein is CASSFGPVYEQYF.

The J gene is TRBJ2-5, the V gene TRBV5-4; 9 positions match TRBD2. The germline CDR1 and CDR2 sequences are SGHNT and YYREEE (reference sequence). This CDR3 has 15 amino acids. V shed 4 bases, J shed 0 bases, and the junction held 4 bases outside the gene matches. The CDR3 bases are TGTGCCAGCAGCAGGGCTAGCGGGGACCAAGAGACCCAGTACTTC. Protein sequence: CASSRASGDQETQYF.

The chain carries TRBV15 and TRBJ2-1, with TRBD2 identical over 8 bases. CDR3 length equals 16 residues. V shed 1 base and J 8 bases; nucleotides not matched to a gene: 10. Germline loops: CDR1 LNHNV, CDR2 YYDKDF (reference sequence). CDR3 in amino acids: CATSRARLAGAHEQFF. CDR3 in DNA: TGTGCCACCAGCAGAGCCCGCCTAGCGGGCGCTCATGAGCAGTTCTTC.

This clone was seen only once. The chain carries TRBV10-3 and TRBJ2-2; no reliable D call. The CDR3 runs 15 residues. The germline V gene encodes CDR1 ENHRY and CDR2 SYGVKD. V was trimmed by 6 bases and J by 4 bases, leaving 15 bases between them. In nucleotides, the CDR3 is TGTGCCATCAGAAGAGAGGCGTTGAGCACCGGGGAGCTGTTTTTT. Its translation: CAIRREALSTGELFF.

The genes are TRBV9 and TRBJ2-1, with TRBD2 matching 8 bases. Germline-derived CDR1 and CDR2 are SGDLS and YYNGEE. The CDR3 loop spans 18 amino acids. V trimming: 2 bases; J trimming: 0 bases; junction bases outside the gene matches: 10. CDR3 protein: CASSVGLAGKSSYNEQFF. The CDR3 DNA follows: TGTGCCAGCAGCGTTGGCCTAGCGGGTAAGAGCTCCTACAATGAGCAGTTCTTC. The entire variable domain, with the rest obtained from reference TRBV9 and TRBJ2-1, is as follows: DSGVTQTPKHLITATGQRVTLRCSPRSGDLSVYWYQQSLDQGLQFLIQYYNGEERAKGNILERFSAQQFPDLHSELNLSSLELGDSALYFCASSVGLAGKSSYNEQFFGPGTRLTVL.

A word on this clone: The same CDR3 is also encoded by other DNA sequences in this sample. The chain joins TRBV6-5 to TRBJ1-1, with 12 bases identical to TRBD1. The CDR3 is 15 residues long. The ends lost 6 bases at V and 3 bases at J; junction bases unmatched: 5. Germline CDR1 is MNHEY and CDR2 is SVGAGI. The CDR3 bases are TGTGCCAGCAGGGGACAGGGGGCAGGGGACACTGAAGCTTTCTTT. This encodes CASRGQGAGDTEAFF.

The CDR3 DNA sequence: TGTGCCAGCAGCGTACTAGCGGTGGCGAACACCGGGGAGCTGTTTTTT. It encodes CASSVLAVANTGELFF. The V and J genes are TRBV9 and TRBJ2-2; 7 bases map to TRBD2. V dropped 1 base and J dropped 0; count of bases not matched to a gene: 3. The germline V gene encodes CDR1 SGDLS and CDR2 YYNGEE. There are 16 residues in the CDR3.

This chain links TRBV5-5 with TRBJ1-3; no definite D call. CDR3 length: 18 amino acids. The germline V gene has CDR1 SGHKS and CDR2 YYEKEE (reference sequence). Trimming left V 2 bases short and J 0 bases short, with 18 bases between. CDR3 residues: CASSFRGGDGISGNTIYF. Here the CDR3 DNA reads TGTGCCAGCAGCTTCCGTGGCGGGGATGGGATCTCTGGAAACACCATATATTTT.

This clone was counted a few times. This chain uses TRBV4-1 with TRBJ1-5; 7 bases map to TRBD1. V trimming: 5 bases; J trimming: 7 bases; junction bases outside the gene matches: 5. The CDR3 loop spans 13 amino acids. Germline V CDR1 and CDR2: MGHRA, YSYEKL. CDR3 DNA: TGCGCCAGCAGCTTAGACAGGGCCCAGCCCCAGCATTTT. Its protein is CASSLDRAQPQHF.

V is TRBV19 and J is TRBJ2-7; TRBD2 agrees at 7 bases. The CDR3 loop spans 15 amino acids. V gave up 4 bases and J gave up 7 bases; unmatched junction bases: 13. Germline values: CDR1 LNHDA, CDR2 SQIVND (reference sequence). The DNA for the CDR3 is TGTGCCAGTAGTAACCCAATGACTAGCTTCGGTGAGCAGTACTTC. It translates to CASSNPMTSFGEQYF.

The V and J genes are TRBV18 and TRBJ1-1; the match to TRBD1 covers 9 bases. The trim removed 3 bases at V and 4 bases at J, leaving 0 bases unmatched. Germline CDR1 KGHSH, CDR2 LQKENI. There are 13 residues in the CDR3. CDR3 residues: CASSPTGGTEAFF. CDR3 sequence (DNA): TGTGCCAGCTCACCGACAGGGGGCACTGAAGCTTTCTTT.

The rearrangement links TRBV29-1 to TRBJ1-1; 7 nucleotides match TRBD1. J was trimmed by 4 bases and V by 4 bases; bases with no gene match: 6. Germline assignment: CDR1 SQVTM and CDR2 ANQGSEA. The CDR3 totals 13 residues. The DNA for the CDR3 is TGCAGCGTTGCGGACAGGCAGCGCACTGAAGCTTTCTTT. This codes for CSVADRQRTEAFF.

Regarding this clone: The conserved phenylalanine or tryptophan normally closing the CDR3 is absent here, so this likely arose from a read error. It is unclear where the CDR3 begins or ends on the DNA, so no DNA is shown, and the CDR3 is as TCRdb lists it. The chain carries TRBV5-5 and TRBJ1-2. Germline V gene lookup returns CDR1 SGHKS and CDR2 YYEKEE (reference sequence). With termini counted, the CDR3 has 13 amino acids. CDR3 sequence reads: CASSASTAEGPTP.

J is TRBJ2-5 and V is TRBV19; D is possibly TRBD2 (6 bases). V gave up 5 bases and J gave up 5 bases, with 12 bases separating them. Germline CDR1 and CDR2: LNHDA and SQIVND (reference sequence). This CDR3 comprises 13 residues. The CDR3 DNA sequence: TGTGCCAGTAGTCCGTCTAGCGCTGAGACCCAGTACTTC. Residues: CASSPSSAETQYF.